The present T cell receptor (beta chain) was sequenced within a study of blood T cell repertoires in COVID-19. As for the study in general: T cells, B-cell-depleted T cells, or PBMCs supplied cDNA or gDNA.

How the authors handled the data: Scientists estimated how many nucleated cells there were by amplifying reference gene primers. Using immunoSEQ multiplex PCR, the repertoire was profiled, and TCRdb retains in-frame clones only, with some absent. That table is the source of V, J and clone size, and D and trimming were worked out from the DNA. The table lists some 130,000 clones, roughly 84% of them singletons. Sequencing used peripheral blood. This receptor was obtained from a young woman who had recovered from COVID-19.

The CDR3 here is CAWSSGGNQPQHF. The CDR3 bases are TGTGCCTGGAGCTCAGGGGGGAATCAGCCCCAGCATTTT. V is TRBV30 and J is TRBJ1-5; 7 bases match TRBD1. From germline, CDR1 is GTSNPN and CDR2 SVGIG (reference sequence). The V segment lost 3 bases and the J segment 4 bases; nucleotides outside the gene matches: 3. The CDR3 is made up of 13 amino acids.